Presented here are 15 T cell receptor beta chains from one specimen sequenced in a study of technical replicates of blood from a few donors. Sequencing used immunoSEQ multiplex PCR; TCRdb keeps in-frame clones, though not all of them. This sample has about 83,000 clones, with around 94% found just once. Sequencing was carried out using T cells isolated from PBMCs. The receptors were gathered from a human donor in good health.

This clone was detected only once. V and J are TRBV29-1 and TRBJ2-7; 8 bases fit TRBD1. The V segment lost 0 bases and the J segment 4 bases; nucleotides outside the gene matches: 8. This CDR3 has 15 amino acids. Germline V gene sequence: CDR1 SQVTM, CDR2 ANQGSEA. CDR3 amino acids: CSVEDRGRGLYEQYF. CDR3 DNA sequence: TGCAGCGTTGAAGACAGGGGGCGCGGCCTATACGAGCAGTACTTC.

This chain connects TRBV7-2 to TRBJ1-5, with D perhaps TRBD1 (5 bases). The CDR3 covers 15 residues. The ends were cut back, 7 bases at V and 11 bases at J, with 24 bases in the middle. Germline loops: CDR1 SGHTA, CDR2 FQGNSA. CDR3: CASTPGGQGFRAQHF. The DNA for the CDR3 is TGTGCCAGCACTCCTGGAGGGCAGGGCTTTCGGGCCCAGCATTTT.

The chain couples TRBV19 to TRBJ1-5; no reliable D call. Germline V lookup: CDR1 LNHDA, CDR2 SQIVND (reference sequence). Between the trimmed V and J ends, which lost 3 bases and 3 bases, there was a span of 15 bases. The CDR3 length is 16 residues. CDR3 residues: CASSIIARLLNQPQHF. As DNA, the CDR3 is TGTGCCAGTAGTATTATCGCCCGCTTACTCAATCAGCCCCAGCATTTT.

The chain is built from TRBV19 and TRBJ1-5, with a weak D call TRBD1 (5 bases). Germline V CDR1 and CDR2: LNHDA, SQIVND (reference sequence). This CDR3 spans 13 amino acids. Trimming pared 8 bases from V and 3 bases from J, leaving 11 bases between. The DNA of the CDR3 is TGTGCCAGTGGAGGGGCGTACAATCAGCCCCAGCATTTT. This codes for CASGGAYNQPQHF.

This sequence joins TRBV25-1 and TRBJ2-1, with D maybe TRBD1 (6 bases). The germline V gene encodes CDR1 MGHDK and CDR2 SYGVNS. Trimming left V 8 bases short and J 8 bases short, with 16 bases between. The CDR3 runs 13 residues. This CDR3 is CASGRDTTYEQFF. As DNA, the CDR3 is TGTGCCAGCGGCCGGGACACCACCTATGAGCAGTTCTTC.

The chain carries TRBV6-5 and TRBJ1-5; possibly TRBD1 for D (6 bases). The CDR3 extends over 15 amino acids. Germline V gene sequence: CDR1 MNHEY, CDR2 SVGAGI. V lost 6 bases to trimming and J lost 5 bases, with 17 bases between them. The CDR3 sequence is CASRKGTSRDQPQHF. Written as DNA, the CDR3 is TGTGCCAGCAGGAAAGGGACATCTAGAGATCAGCCCCAGCATTTT.

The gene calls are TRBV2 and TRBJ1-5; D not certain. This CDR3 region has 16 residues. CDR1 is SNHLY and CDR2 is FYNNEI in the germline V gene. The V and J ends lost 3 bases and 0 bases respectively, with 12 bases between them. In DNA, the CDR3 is TGTGCCAGCAGTGATTTGGCAGGCCATAGCAATCAGCCCCAGCATTTT. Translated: CASSDLAGHSNQPQHF.

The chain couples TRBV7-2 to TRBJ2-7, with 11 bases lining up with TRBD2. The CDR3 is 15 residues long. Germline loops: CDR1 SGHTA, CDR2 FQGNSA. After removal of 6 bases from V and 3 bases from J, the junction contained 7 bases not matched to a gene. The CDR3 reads CASRPGTSGIYEQYF. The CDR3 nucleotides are TGTGCCAGCAGACCCGGGACTAGCGGAATCTACGAGCAGTACTTC. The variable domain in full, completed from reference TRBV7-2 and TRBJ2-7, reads GAGVSQSPSNKVTEKGKDVELRCDPISGHTALYWYRQSLGQGLEFLIYFQGNSAPDKSGLPSDRFSAERTGGSVSTLTIQRTQQEDSAVYLCASRPGTSGIYEQYFGPGTRLTVT.

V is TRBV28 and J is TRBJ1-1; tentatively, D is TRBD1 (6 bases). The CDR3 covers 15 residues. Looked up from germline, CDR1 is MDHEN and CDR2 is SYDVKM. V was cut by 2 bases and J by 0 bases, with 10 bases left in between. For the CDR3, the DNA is TGTGCCAGCAGTTTAGTGACAGGTTTGAACACTGAAGCTTTCTTT. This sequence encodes CASSLVTGLNTEAFF.

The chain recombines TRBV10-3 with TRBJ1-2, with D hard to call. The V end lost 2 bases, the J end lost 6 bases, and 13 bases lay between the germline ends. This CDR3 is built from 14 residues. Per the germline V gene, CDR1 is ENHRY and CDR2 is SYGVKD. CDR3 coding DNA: TGTGCCATCAGTGAGGGGGAGGGCACCGATGGCTACACCTTC. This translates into CAISEGEGTDGYTF.

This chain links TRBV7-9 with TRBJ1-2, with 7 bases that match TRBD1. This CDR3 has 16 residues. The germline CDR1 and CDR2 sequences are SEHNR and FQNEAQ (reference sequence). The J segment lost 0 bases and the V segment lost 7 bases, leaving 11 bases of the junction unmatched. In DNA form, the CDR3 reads TGTGCCAGCACCTTTATAACAGGGGTTCCTAACTATGGCTACACCTTC. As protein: CASTFITGVPNYGYTF.

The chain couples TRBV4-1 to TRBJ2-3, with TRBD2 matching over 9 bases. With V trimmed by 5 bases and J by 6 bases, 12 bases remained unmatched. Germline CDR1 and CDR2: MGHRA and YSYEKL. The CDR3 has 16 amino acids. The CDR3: CASSFRRREGGDTQYF. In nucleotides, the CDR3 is TGCGCCAGCAGCTTCAGGAGGCGGGAGGGCGGGGATACGCAGTATTTT.

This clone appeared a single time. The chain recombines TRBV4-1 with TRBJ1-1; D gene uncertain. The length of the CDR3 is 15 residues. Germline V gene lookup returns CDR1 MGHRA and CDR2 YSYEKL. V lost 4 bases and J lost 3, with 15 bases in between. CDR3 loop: CASSPGRAVHTEAFF. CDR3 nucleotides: TGCGCCAGCAGCCCTGGGAGGGCGGTCCACACTGAAGCTTTCTTT.

The CDR3: CASSLDGRVYGYTF. The CDR3 nucleotides read TGTGCCAGCAGCTTGGACGGCAGGGTCTATGGCTACACCTTC. The chain has TRBV5-5 and TRBJ1-2; D might be TRBD1 (5 bases). Germline CDR1 and CDR2: SGHKS and YYEKEE (reference sequence). This CDR3 is 14 amino acids long. Trimming pared 0 bases from V and 4 bases from J, leaving 10 bases between. The full variable domain, rest sourced from reference TRBV5-5 and TRBJ1-2, is DAGVTQSPTHLIKTRGQQVTLRCSPISGHKSVSWYQQVLGQGPQFIFQYYEKEERGRGNFPDRFSARQFPNYSSELNVNALLLGDSALYLCASSLDGRVYGYTFGSGTRLTVV.

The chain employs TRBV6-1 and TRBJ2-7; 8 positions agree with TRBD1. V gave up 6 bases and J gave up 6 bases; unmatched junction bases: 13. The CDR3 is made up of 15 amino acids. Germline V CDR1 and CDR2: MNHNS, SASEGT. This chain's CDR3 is CASRALGRGRSEQYF. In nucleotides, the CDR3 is TGTGCCAGCAGGGCACTGGGCAGGGGGCGAAGCGAGCAGTACTTC.